This TCR beta chain was identified in a study of cytomegalovirus exposure and HLA in healthy donors. General study results and limits: The classifier reportedly diagnosed cytomegalovirus status with high sensitivity and specificity. A later analysis found TCR association rates differed by HLA locus, highest for DRB1 and lowest for HLA-C. In vitro assays verified that a few CMV-associated chains recognized CMV antigens specifically.

This PCR relied on a set of 60 Vbeta primers and 13 Jbeta primers. The data were produced by immunoSEQ multiplex PCR, yet TCRdb's version contains in-frame clones alone and is incomplete. The sample has under 200,000 clones; 60% to 80% are singletons. This clone was detected many times. No antigen is known for it. CDR1 and CDR2 from the germline V gene are SGHNT and YYREEE (reference sequence). This CDR3 comprises 17 residues. V shed 0 bases, J shed 5 bases, and the junction held 9 bases outside the gene matches. Sequencing was performed on PBMCs. This TCR derives from a man between 60 and 75 years old in good health and CMV-seronegative. V gene TRBV5-4 combines with J gene TRBJ1-2; the match to TRBD1 covers 11 bases. The CDR3 region has the DNA TGTGCCAGCAGCTTGGATCGGACAGGGGGCGCAGGTTATGGCTACACCTTC. This translates into CASSLDRTGGAGYGYTF.